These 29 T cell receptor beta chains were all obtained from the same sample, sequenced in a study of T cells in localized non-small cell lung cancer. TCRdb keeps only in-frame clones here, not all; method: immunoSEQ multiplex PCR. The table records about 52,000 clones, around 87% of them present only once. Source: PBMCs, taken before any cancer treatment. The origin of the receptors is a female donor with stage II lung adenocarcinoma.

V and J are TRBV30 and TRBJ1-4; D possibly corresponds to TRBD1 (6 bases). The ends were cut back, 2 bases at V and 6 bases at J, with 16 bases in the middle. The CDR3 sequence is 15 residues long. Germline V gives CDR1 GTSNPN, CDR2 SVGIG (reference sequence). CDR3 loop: CAWSPQTGLDEKLFF. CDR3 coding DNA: TGTGCCTGGAGTCCGCAAACAGGGTTGGATGAAAAACTGTTTTTT.

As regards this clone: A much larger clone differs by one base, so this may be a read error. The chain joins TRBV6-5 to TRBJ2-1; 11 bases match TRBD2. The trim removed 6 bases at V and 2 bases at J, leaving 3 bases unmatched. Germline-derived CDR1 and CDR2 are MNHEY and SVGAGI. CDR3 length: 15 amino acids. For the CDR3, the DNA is TGTGCCAGCAGCCTTAGCGGGGGGGCCTACAATGAGCAGTTCTTC. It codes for CASSLSGGAYNEQFF.

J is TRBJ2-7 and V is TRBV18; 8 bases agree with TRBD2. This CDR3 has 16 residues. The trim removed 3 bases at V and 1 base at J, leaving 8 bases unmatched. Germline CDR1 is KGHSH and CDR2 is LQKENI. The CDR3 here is CASSPRWRGESYEQYF. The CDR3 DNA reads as TGTGCCAGCTCACCTCGCTGGCGGGGGGAATCCTACGAGCAGTACTTC.

CDR3 DNA sequence: TGTGCCAGCAGCGTAGGTTCTAACTCCTACGAGCAGTACTTC. It specifies CASSVGSNSYEQYF. The V call is TRBV9, the J call TRBJ2-7; D call uncertain. The CDR3 sequence is 14 residues long. Per germline, CDR1 SGDLS and CDR2 YYNGEE. The V and J ends lost 0 bases and 0 bases respectively, with 7 bases between them.

CDR3 loop: CASSVGSAGGKNIQYF. DNA of the CDR3: TGTGCCAGCAGCGTAGGTTCTGCGGGGGGGAAAAACATTCAGTACTTC. The V gene is TRBV9, the J gene TRBJ2-4; 9 bases match TRBD2. V trimming: 0 bases; J trimming: 4 bases; junction bases outside the gene matches: 5. In germline, CDR1 is SGDLS, CDR2 YYNGEE. The CDR3 consists of 16 residues. Drawing the rest from reference TRBV9 and TRBJ2-4, the complete variable domain is DSGVTQTPKHLITATGQRVTLRCSPRSGDLSVYWYQQSLDQGLQFLIQYYNGEERAKGNILERFSAQQFPDLHSELNLSSLELGDSALYFCASSVGSAGGKNIQYFGAGTRLSVL.

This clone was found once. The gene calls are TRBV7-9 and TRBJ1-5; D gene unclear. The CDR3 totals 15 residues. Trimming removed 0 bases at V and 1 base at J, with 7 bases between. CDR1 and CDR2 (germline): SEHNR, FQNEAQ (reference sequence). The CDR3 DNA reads TGTGCCAGCAGCTTAGCAGGGAACAGCAATCAGCCCCAGCATTTT. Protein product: CASSLAGNSNQPQHF.

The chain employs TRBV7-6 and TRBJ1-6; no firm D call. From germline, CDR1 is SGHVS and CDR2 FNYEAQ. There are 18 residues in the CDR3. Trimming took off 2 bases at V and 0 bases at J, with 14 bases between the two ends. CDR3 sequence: CASSLISPSSSYNSPLHF. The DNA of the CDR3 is TGTGCCAGCAGCTTAATCTCCCCCTCGAGCTCCTATAATTCACCCCTCCACTTT.

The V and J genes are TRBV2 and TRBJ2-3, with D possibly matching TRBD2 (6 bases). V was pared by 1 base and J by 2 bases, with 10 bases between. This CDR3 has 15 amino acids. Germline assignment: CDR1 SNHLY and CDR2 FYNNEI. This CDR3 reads CASSEDGGDTDTQYF. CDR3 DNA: TGTGCCAGCAGTGAAGACGGCGGGGACACAGATACGCAGTATTTT. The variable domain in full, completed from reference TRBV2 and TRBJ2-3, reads EPEVTQTPSHQVTQMGQEVILRCVPISNHLYFYWYRQILGQKVEFLVSFYNNEISEKSEIFDDQFSVERPDGSNFTLKIRSTKLEDSAMYFCASSEDGGDTDTQYFGPGTRLTVL.

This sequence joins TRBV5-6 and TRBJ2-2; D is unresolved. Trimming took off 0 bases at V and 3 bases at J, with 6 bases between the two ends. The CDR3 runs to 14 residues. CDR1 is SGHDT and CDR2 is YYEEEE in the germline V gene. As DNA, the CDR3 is TGTGCCAGCAGCTTGGCCGGTTACACCGGGGAGCTGTTTTTT. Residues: CASSLAGYTGELFF.

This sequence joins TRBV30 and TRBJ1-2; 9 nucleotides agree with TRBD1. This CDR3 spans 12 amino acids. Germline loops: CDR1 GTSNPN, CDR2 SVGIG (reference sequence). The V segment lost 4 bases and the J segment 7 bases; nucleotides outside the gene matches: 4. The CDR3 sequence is CAWTTGGIGYTF. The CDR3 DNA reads TGTGCCTGGACTACAGGGGGCATTGGCTACACCTTC.

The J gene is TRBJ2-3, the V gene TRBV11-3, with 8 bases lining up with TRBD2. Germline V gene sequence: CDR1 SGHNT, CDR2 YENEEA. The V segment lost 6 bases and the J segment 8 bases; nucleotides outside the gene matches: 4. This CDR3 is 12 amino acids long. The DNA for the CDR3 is TGTGCCAGCAGTTTACGGGGGGGTACGCAGTATTTT. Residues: CASSLRGGTQYF.

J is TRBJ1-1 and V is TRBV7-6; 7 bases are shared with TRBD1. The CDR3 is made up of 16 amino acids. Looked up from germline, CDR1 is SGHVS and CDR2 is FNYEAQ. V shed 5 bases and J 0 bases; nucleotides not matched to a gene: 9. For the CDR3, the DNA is TGTGCCAGCAGCCCGGACAGGAACTTAGTGAACACTGAAGCTTTCTTT. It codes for CASSPDRNLVNTEAFF.

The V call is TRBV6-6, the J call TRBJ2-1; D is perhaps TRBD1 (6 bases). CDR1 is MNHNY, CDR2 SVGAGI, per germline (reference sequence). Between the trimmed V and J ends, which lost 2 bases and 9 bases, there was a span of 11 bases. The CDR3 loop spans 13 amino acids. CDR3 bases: TGTGCCAGCAGTTACGCTGGGGGCGTTGAGCAGTTCTTC. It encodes CASSYAGGVEQFF.

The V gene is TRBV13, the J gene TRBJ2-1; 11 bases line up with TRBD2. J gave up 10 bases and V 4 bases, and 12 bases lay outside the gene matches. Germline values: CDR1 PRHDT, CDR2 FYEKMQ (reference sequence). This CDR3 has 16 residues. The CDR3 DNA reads TGTGCCAGCAGCTCTGGGATTAGCGGGGGGGCGGTGGAGCAGTTCTTC. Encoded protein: CASSSGISGGAVEQFF.

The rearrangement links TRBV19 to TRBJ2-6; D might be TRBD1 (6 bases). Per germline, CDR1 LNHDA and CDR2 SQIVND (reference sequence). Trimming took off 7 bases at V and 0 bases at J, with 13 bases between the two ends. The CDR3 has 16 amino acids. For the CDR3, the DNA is TGTGCCAGTATACAGGGCCAGAGCTCTGGGGCCAACGTCCTGACTTTC. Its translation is CASIQGQSSGANVLTF.

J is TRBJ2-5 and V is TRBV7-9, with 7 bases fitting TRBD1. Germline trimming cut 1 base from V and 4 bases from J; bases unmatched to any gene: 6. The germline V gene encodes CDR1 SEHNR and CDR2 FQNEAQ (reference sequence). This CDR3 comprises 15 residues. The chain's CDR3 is CASSLGRQGLETQYF. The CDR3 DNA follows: TGTGCCAGCAGCTTAGGAAGACAGGGATTAGAGACCCAGTACTTC.

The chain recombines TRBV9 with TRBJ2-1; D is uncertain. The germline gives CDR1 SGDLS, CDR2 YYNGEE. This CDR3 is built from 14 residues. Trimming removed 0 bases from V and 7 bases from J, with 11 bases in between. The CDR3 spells CASSVGPSINEQFF. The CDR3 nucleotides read TGTGCCAGCAGCGTAGGACCCTCTATAAATGAGCAGTTCTTC.

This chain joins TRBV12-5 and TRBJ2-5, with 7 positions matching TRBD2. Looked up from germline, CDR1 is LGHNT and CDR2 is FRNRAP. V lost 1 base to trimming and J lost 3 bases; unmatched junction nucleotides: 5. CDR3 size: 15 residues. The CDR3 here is CASGLGTRSEETQYF. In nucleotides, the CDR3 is TGTGCTAGTGGTTTGGGGACTAGGAGTGAAGAGACCCAGTACTTC.

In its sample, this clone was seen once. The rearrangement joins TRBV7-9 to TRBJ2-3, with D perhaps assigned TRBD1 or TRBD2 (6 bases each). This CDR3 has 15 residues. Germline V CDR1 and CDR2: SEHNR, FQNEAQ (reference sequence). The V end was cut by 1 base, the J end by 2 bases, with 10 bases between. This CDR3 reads CASSLEGGNTDTQYF. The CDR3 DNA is TGTGCCAGCAGCTTAGAGGGGGGAAACACAGATACGCAGTATTTT.

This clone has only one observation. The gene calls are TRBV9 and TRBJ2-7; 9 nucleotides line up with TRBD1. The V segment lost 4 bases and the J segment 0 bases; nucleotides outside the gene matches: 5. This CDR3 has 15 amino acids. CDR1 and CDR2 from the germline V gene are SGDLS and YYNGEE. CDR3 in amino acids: CASSPGTGSSYEQYF. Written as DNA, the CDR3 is TGTGCCAGCAGCCCAGGGACAGGGAGCTCCTACGAGCAGTACTTC.

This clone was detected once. The CDR3 DNA reads as TGTGCCAGCATCCAGGGGGCCGGGGAGCTGTTTTTT. Amino acids: CASIQGAGELFF. The chain recombines TRBV6-6 with TRBJ2-2, with TRBD1 matching over 7 bases. Germline CDR1 and CDR2: MNHNY and SVGAGI (reference sequence). V gave up 7 bases and J gave up 6 bases; unmatched junction bases: 2. This CDR3 has 12 residues.

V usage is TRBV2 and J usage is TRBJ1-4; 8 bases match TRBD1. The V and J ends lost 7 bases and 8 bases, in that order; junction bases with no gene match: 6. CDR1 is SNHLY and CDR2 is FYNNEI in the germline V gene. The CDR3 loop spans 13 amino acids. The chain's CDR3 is CASTDRVGEKLFF. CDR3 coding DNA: TGTGCCAGCACGGACAGGGTGGGAGAAAAACTGTTTTTT.

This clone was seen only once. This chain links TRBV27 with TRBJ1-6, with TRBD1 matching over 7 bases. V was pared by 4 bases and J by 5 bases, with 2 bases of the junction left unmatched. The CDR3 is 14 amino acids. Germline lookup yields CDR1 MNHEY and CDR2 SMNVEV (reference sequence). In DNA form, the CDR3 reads TGTGCCAGCAGTTCCGGGACAGATAATTCACCCCTCCACTTT. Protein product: CASSSGTDNSPLHF.

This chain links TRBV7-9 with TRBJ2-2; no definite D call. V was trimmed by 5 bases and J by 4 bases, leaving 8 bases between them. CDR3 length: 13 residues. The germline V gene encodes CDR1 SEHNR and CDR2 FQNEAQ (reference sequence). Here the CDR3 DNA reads TGTGCCAGCAGCGGGCCCATCACCGGGGAGCTGTTTTTT. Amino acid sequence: CASSGPITGELFF.

This chain's CDR3 is CASSPRASSGNTIYF. The CDR3 DNA follows: TGTGCCAGCAGCCCGAGGGCCAGCTCTGGAAACACCATATATTTT. The V gene is TRBV5-6, the J gene TRBJ1-3; D unclear. This CDR3 is 15 amino acids long. CDR1 is SGHDT, CDR2 YYEEEE, per germline. V was trimmed by 4 bases and J by 0 bases, leaving 11 bases between them. The full variable domain, rest sourced from reference TRBV5-6 and TRBJ1-3, is DAGVTQSPTHLIKTRGQQVTLRCSPKSGHDTVSWYQQALGQGPQFIFQYYEEEERQRGNFPDRFSGHQFPNYSSELNVNALLLGDSALYLCASSPRASSGNTIYFGEGSWLTVV.

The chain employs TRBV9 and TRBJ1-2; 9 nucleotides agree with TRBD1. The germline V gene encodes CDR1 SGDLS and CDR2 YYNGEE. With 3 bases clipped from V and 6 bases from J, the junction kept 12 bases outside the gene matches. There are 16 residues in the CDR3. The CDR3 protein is CASSAGTGRVFDGYTF. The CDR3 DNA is TGTGCCAGCAGCGCAGGGACAGGGCGTGTGTTTGATGGCTACACCTTC.

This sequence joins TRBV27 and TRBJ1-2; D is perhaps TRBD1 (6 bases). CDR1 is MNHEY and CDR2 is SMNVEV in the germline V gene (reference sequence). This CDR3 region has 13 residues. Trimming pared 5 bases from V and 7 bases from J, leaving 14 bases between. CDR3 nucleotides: TGTGCCAGCAGTCCATCAGGGGTATTTGGCTACACCTTC. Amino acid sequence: CASSPSGVFGYTF.

The CDR3 spells CASSRTYQSNSPLHF. The CDR3 nucleotides are TGCGCCAGCAGCCGGACTTACCAATCCAATTCACCCCTCCACTTT. This chain joins TRBV5-1 and TRBJ1-6; no reliable D call. The CDR3 has 15 residues. Trimming pared 4 bases from V and 7 bases from J, leaving 15 bases between. Germline V gene lookup returns CDR1 SGHRS and CDR2 YFSETQ.

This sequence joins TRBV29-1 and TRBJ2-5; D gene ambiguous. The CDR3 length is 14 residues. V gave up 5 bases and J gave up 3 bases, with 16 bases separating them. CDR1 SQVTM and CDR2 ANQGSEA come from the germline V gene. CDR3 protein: CSVWVAGWEETQYF. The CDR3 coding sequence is TGCAGCGTTTGGGTCGCCGGATGGGAAGAGACCCAGTACTTC.